One sample yielded the 12 T cell receptor beta chains listed below, sequenced in a study of blood T cell repertoires in COVID-19. Sequenced by immunoSEQ multiplex PCR; TCRdb stores in-frame clones only, minus some. The data hold roughly 200,000 clones, with roughly four fifths observed a single time. The specimen sequenced was peripheral blood. The source of these receptors is a woman older than 75 with COVID-19, enrolled during active disease.

In this sample, this clone turned up once. Other nucleotide sequences from this sample produce the same CDR3. The chain employs TRBV9 and TRBJ2-1, with a tentative D call TRBD2 (5 bases). V was clipped by 0 bases and J by 1 base, with 8 bases between them. Germline V gene lookup returns CDR1 SGDLS and CDR2 YYNGEE. CDR3 length: 15 residues. DNA for the CDR3: TGTGCCAGCAGCGTAGGGCGAGGGTCCTACAATGAGCAGTTCTTC. It yields the protein CASSVGRGSYNEQFF.

The chain links TRBV18 to TRBJ2-7; 8 bases are shared with TRBD2. The CDR3 runs 14 residues. The V gene's germline CDR1 is KGHSH and CDR2 LQKENI. The J segment lost 2 bases and the V segment lost 2 bases, leaving 2 bases of the junction unmatched. The CDR3 loop is CASSPTSGPYEQYF. DNA for the CDR3: TGTGCCAGCTCACCAACTAGCGGACCCTACGAGCAGTACTTC.

V usage is TRBV10-3 and J usage is TRBJ2-2; D might be TRBD2 (7 bases). The CDR3 length is 15 residues. V lost 3 bases and J 3 bases, leaving 11 bases between the germline ends. CDR1 and CDR2 from the germline V gene are ENHRY and SYGVKD. Here the CDR3 DNA reads TGTGCCATCAGTGATGGGGGGGCTGACACCGGGGAGCTGTTTTTT. As protein: CAISDGGADTGELFF.

The chain joins TRBV28 to TRBJ1-1; no clear D. This CDR3 is built from 11 residues. V was shortened by 6 bases and J by 10 bases, with 12 bases between the two germline ends. CDR1 and CDR2 from the germline V gene are MDHEN and SYDVKM. This chain's CDR3 is CASRGGVVAFF. DNA for the CDR3: TGTGCCAGCAGGGGCGGGGTGGTAGCTTTCTTT.

This clone was found a few times. The CDR3 loop is CATSRRGSLYGYTF. Here the CDR3 DNA reads TGTGCCACCAGCAGAAGGGGCAGTTTATATGGCTACACCTTC. This chain joins TRBV15 and TRBJ1-2; maybe TRBD1 (5 bases). Germline V gene sequence: CDR1 LNHNV, CDR2 YYDKDF (reference sequence). Trimming removed 2 bases at V and 5 bases at J, with 12 bases between. The CDR3 runs 14 residues.

V usage is TRBV19 and J usage is TRBJ1-1, with D unresolved. The CDR3 runs to 13 residues. With 10 bases removed from V and 2 bases from J, the gap between germline ends came to 14 bases. Germline V gene sequence: CDR1 LNHDA, CDR2 SQIVND (reference sequence). DNA of the CDR3: TGTGCCACTACGTCCCATCACAACACTGAAGCTTTCTTT. Its translation is CATTSHHNTEAFF.

This clone was seen once. The chain couples TRBV16 to TRBJ1-5; no firm D call. This CDR3 comprises 15 residues. Germline V gene lookup returns CDR1 KGHSY and CDR2 FQNENV. V dropped 5 bases and J dropped 3 bases, with 14 bases sitting between them. This CDR3 is CASSGGRGYNQPQHF. CDR3 sequence (DNA): TGTGCCAGCAGCGGCGGGCGAGGGTACAATCAGCCCCAGCATTTT.

The J gene is TRBJ2-2, the V gene TRBV7-3, with a possible D match to TRBD2 (5 bases). CDR3 length: 13 residues. Trimming stripped 5 bases from V and 4 bases from J, with 8 bases between. The germline CDR1 and CDR2 sequences are SGHTA and FQGTGA. The DNA of the CDR3 is TGTGCCAGCAGCACCCTAGCCACCGGGGAGCTGTTTTTT. It specifies CASSTLATGELFF. The complete variable domain, with remaining parts taken from reference TRBV7-3 and TRBJ2-2, reads GAGVSQTPSNKVTEKGKYVELRCDPISGHTALYWYRQSLGQGPEFLIYFQGTGAADDSGLPNDRFFAVRPEGSVSTLKIQRTERGDSAVYLCASSTLATGELFFGEGSRLTVL.

The chain joins TRBV7-8 to TRBJ2-7; D call uncertain. Trimming cost V 2 bases and J 1 base, with 9 bases left between them. Germline CDR1 reads SGHVS; CDR2 reads FQNEAQ. There are 14 residues in the CDR3. DNA of the CDR3: TGTGCCAGCAGCTTAAGTTCCGGGTCCTACGAGCAGTACTTC. Amino acid sequence: CASSLSSGSYEQYF.

The chain uses TRBV14 and TRBJ1-1; D uncertain. Between the trimmed V and J ends, which lost 2 bases and 7 bases, there was a span of 11 bases. The length of the CDR3 is 13 residues. Looked up from germline, CDR1 is SGHDN and CDR2 is FVKESK. CDR3 amino acids: CASSQSWEDEAFF. The CDR3 DNA is TGTGCCAGCAGCCAAAGTTGGGAGGATGAAGCTTTCTTT.

This clone came up a few times. This chain uses TRBV28 with TRBJ1-5, with 9 bases identical to TRBD1. V lost 3 bases and J lost 7; bases outside the gene matches: 4. The germline V gene encodes CDR1 MDHEN and CDR2 SYDVKM. CDR3 length equals 14 residues. The DNA of the CDR3 is TGTGCCAGCAGTTTTGGACAGGGGTGGCAGCCCCAGCATTTT. Amino acids: CASSFGQGWQPQHF.

The chain is built from TRBV15 and TRBJ2-3, with D unresolved. The CDR3 is made up of 16 amino acids. Germline V gene data show CDR1 as LNHNV and CDR2 as YYDKDF (reference sequence). The V gene lost 0 bases and the J gene lost 1 base, with 11 bases spanning the gap. The CDR3 spells CATSRDIQVGTDTQYF. CDR3 in DNA: TGTGCCACCAGCAGAGATATTCAGGTCGGCACAGATACGCAGTATTTT.